This T cell receptor beta chain derives from a study of control samples from healthy donors and cancer patients. This clone was observed once. The CDR3 is made up of 15 amino acids. Germline CDR1 and CDR2: SGHTS and YDEGEE. Trimming took 1 base from V and 2 from J, leaving 12 bases between them. The protocol was immunoSEQ multiplex PCR, while the TCRdb copy is restricted to in-frame clones and leaves out a portion. Among about 130,000 clones listed, around 94% were seen once. The sequence derives from a man between 60 and 75 years old with colorectal cancer. The specimen was PBMCs. This chain joins TRBV5-8 and TRBJ1-1; D is possibly TRBD1 (5 bases). CDR3 DNA sequence: TGTGCCAGCAGCTTGCAGTCAGGGACCAACACTGAAGCTTTCTTT. It specifies CASSLQSGTNTEAFF.